These 8 T cell receptor beta chains share one sample of origin, sequenced in a study of shared clonotypes between healthy human individuals. The method was immunoSEQ multiplex PCR; TCRdb's version includes in-frame clones alone and lacks a portion of them. The sample lists 500,000 to 550,000 clones; 90% to 97% were seen once. The sample taken for sequencing was naive CD4+ T cells sorted from blood. Stated subset: CD45RA+ positively selected. The receptors come from a woman in her twenties or thirties in good health.

The rearrangement links TRBV5-4 to TRBJ2-3; 13 bases map to TRBD2. CDR3 length: 12 amino acids. Germline lookup yields CDR1 SGHNT and CDR2 YYREEE (reference sequence). The CDR3: CRTSGSEDTQYF. The CDR3 region has the DNA TGTCGGACTAGCGGGAGTGAAGATACGCAGTATTTT.

The chain recombines TRBV27 with TRBJ2-3; 10 bases agree with TRBD2. The V segment lost 5 bases and the J segment 1 base; nucleotides outside the gene matches: 6. CDR3 length: 16 residues. Germline CDR1 MNHEY, CDR2 SMNVEV (reference sequence). CDR3 residues: CASSPYSGGGTDTQYF. CDR3 in DNA: TGTGCCAGCAGTCCCTACAGCGGGGGGGGCACAGATACGCAGTATTTT.

The CDR3 region has the DNA TGCAGCGTTGTTACAGGGGCGGATGGGTACGAGCAGTACTTC. The encoded protein is CSVVTGADGYEQYF. This chain connects TRBV29-1 to TRBJ2-7; TRBD1 matches at 7 bases. This CDR3 contains 14 residues. V shed 4 bases, J shed 4 bases, and the junction held 10 bases outside the gene matches. Germline CDR1 reads SQVTM; CDR2 reads ANQGSEA.

This sequence joins TRBV7-8 and TRBJ2-5; perhaps TRBD1 as D (6 bases). CDR3 length equals 17 residues. V shed 0 bases and J shed 1 base, with 15 bases lying between them. CDR1 and CDR2 from the germline V gene are SGHVS and FQNEAQ. CDR3 residues: CASSLAGFVGGQETQYF. CDR3 coding DNA: TGTGCCAGCAGCTTAGCAGGTTTCGTAGGGGGCCAAGAGACCCAGTACTTC.

The chain employs TRBV4-1 and TRBJ2-3; 11 nucleotides line up with TRBD2. Per the germline V gene, CDR1 is MGHRA and CDR2 is YSYEKL. With 2 bases clipped from V and 5 bases from J, the junction kept 12 bases outside the gene matches. The CDR3 totals 18 residues. The CDR3 sequence is CASSQQTTSGNVGDTQYF. The CDR3 nucleotides read TGCGCCAGCAGCCAACAGACGACTAGCGGGAATGTAGGAGATACGCAGTATTTT.

The chain links TRBV7-7 to TRBJ2-2, with 16 bases matching TRBD2. CDR3 length equals 19 residues. The germline V gene encodes CDR1 SSHAT and CDR2 FNYEAQ (reference sequence). V lost 5 bases to trimming and J lost 6 bases; unmatched junction nucleotides: 12. CDR3 loop: CASSAGTSGRAVPSGELFF. The CDR3 coding sequence is TGTGCCAGCAGCGCCGGGACTAGCGGGAGGGCAGTCCCCTCCGGGGAGCTGTTTTTT.

This clone was detected only a few times. The rearrangement joins TRBV27 to TRBJ2-2; TRBD1 matches 7 bases. Germline CDR1 is MNHEY and CDR2 is SMNVEV (reference sequence). The CDR3 totals 14 residues. With V trimmed by 6 bases and J by 4 bases, 5 bases remained unmatched. CDR3 amino acids: CASRGDRSTGELFF. Written as DNA, the CDR3 is TGTGCCAGCAGGGGGGACAGAAGCACCGGGGAGCTGTTTTTT.

This chain uses TRBV6-1 with TRBJ2-7; 8 bases map to TRBD1. J gave up 4 bases and V 8 bases, and 10 bases lay outside the gene matches. Looked up from germline, CDR1 is MNHNS and CDR2 is SASEGT. The CDR3 has 14 amino acids. DNA of the CDR3: TGTGCCAGCGAAGGGACAGGCGGTGGTTACGAGCAGTACTTC. Amino acid sequence: CASEGTGGGYEQYF.